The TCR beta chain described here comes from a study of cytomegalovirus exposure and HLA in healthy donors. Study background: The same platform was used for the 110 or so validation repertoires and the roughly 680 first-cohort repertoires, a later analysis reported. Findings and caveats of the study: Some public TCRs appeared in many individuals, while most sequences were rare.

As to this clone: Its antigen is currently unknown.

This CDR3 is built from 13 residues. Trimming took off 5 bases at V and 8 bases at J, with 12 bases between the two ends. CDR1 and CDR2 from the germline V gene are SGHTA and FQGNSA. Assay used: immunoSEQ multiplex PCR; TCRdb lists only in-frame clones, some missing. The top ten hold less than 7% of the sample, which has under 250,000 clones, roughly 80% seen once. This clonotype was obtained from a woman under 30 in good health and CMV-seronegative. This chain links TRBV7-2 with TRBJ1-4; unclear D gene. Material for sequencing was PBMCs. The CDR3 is CASSTYLGEKLFF. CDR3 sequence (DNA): TGTGCCAGCAGCACCTATCTAGGGGAAAAACTGTTTTTT.